The text below deals with one TCR beta chain. Authors' methods: Researchers report that nucleated cell counts were estimated from reference gene primer amplification. Repertoires were generated with immunoSEQ multiplex PCR, while TCRdb's copy carries only in-frame clones and drops some. The V and J calls and clone size were taken over from that table, and D and trimming were inferred from the DNA. The data contain 32,000 or so clones, about nine tenths of them singletons. The sample belongs to a study of blood T cell repertoires in COVID-19. Study-wide context: Acute and convalescent COVID-19 samples came from the United States, Italy and Spain. The cDNA or gDNA used as material had been derived from T cells, B-cell-depleted T cells, or PBMCs.

The CDR3 sequence is 14 residues long. In germline, CDR1 is MNHEY, CDR2 SMNVEV (reference sequence). V was trimmed by 6 bases and J by 1 base, leaving 12 bases between them. Material: peripheral blood. V and J are TRBV27 and TRBJ2-5, with D perhaps TRBD1 (5 bases). The origin of this receptor is a man in his fifties with active or convalescent COVID-19. CDR3 coding DNA: TGTGCCAGCAGCCTCTGGGGCTTCCAAGAGACCCAGTACTTC. Its protein is CASSLWGFQETQYF.